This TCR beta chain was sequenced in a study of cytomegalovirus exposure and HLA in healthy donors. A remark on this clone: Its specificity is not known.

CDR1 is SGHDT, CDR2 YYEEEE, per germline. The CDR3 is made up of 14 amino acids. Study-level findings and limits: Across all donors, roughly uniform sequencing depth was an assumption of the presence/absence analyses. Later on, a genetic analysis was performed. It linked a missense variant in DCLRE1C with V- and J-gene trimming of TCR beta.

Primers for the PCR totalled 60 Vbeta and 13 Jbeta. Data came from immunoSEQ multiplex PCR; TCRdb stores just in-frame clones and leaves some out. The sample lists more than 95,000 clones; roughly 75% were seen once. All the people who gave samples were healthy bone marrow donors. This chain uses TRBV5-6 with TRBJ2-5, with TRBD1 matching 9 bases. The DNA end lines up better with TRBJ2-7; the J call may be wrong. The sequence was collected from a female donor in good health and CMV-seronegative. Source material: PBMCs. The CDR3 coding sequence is TGTGCCAGCAGCTTCGGGACAGGGTTGGTCGAGCAGTACTTC. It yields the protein CASSFGTGLVEQYF.